Included here is one TCR beta chain sequence, with context. The antigen is unknown. The entry originates in a study of cytotoxic CD8 clonotypes in ibrutinib-treated CLL. Study context: Among responders, roughly 24 were partial and 2 complete; after median roughly 72 months, approximately 15 stayed remitted and roughly 12 progressed. Among the samples, the mean was approximately 250,000 productive templates and 75,000 to 95,000 productive rearrangements. Study-level findings and limits: While tracking circulating CD8+ T-cell counts, baseline clonality exceeded that of age-matched healthy donors.

This CDR3 region has 14 residues. The germline CDR1 and CDR2 sequences are GTSNPN and SVGIG (reference sequence). The V end lost 4 bases, the J end lost 2 bases, and 12 bases lay between the germline ends. The data were produced by immunoSEQ multiplex PCR, yet TCRdb's version contains in-frame clones alone and is incomplete. The sample has 130,000 to 150,000 clones, about four fifths seen once; the top ten hold over 10%. Sequencing used PBMCs, obtained after 12 months of ibrutinib treatment. The clonotype comes from a human donor with chronic lymphocytic leukemia. The chain carries TRBV30 and TRBJ2-1; D gene uncertain. Here the CDR3 reads CAWTHFGTYNEQFF. The CDR3 coding sequence is TGTGCCTGGACACATTTCGGAACCTACAATGAGCAGTTCTTC.